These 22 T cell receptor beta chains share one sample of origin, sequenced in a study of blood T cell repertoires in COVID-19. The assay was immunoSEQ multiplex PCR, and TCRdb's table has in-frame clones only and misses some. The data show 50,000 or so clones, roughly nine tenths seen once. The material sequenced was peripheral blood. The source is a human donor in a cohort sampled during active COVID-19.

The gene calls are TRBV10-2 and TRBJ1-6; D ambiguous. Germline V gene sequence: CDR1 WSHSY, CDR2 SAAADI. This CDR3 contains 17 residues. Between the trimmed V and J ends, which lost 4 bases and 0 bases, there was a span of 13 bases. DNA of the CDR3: TGCGCCAGCAGTGTTCTCGACCGGAGCTCCTATAATTCACCCCTCCACTTT. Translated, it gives CASSVLDRSSYNSPLHF.

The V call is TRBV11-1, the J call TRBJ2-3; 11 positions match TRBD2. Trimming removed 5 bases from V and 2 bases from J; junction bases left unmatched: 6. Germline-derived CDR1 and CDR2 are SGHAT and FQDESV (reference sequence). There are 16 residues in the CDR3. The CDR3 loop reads CASSARGLAATDTQYF. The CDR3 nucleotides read TGTGCCAGCAGCGCACGGGGACTAGCGGCCACAGATACGCAGTATTTT.

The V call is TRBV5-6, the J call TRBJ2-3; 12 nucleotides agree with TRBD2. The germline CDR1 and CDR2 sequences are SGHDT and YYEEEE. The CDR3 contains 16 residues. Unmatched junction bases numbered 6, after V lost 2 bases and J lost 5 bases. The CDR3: CASSFGLAGMVDTQYF. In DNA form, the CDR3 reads TGTGCCAGCAGCTTTGGACTAGCGGGAATGGTAGATACGCAGTATTTT.

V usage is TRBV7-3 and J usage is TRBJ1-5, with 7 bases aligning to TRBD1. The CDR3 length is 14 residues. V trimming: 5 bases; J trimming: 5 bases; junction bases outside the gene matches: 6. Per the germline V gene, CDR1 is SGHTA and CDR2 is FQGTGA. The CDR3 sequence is CASSRSTGYQPQHF. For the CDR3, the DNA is TGTGCCAGCAGCCGGTCGACAGGGTATCAGCCCCAGCATTTT.

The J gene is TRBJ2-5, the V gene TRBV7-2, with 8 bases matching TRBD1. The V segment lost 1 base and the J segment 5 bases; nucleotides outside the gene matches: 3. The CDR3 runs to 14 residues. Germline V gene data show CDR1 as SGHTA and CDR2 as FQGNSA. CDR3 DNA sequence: TGTGCCAGCAGCTTAGACAGGGGGTCCGAGACCCAGTACTTC. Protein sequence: CASSLDRGSETQYF.

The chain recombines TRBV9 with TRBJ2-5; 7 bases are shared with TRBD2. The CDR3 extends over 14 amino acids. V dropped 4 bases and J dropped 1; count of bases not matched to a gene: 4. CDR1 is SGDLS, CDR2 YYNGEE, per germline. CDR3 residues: CASSPWGGQETQYF. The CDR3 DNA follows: TGTGCCAGCAGCCCTTGGGGGGGCCAAGAGACCCAGTACTTC.

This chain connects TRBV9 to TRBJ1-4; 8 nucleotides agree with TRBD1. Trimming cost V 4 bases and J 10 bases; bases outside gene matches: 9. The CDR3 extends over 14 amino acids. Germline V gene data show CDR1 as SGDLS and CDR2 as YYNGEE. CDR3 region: CASSPDREIGKLFF. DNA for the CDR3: TGTGCCAGCAGCCCGGACAGGGAGATAGGAAAACTGTTTTTT. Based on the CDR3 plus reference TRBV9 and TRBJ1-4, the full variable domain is DSGVTQTPKHLITATGQRVTLRCSPRSGDLSVYWYQQSLDQGLQFLIQYYNGEERAKGNILERFSAQQFPDLHSELNLSSLELGDSALYFCASSPDREIGKLFFGSGTQLSVL.

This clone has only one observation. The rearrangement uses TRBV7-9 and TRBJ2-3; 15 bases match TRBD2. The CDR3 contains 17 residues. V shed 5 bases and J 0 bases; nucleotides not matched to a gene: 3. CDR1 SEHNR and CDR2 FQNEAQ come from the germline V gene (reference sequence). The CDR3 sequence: CASSKGTSGGSTDTQYF. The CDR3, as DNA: TGTGCCAGCAGCAAGGGGACTAGCGGGGGGAGCACAGATACGCAGTATTTT.

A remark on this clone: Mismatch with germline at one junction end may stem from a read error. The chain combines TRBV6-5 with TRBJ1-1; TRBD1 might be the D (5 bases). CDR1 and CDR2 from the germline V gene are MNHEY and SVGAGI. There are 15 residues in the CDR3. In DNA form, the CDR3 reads TGTGCCAGCAGCCTCACCTGGGCAGGGAACGCTGAAGCTTTCTTT. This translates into CASSLTWAGNAEAFF.

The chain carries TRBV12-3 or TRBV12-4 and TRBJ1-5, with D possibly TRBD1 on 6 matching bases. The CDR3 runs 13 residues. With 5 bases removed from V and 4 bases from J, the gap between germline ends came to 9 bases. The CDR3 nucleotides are TGTGCCAGCAGTGTCACAGGGAATCAGCCCCAGCATTTT. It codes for CASSVTGNQPQHF.

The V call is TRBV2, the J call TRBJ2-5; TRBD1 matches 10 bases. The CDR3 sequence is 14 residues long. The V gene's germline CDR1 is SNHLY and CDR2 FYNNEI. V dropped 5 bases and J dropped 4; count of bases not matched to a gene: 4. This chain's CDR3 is CASSRQGAGETQYF. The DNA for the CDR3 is TGTGCCAGCAGTCGACAGGGGGCCGGAGAGACCCAGTACTTC.

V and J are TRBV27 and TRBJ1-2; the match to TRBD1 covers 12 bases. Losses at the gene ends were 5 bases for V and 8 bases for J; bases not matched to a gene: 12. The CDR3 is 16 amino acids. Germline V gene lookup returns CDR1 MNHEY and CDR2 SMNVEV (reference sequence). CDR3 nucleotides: TGTGCCAGCAGTACGCAGCAGGGACAGGGGGCGCGAGGCTACACCTTC. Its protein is CASSTQQGQGARGYTF.

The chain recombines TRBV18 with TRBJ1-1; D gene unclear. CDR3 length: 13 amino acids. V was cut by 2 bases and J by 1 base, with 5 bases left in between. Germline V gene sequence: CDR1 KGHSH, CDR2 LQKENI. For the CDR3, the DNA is TGTGCCAGCTCACCATCAGGGAACACTGAAGCTTTCTTT. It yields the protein CASSPSGNTEAFF.

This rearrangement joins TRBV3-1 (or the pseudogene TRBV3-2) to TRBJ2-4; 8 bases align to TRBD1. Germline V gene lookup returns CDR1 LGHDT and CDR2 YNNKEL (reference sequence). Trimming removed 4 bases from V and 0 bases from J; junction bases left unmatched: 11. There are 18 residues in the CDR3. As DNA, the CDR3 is TGTGCCAGCAGCCCCGGGACAGGTCACTCGATAGCCAAAAACATTCAGTACTTC. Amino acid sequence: CASSPGTGHSIAKNIQYF.

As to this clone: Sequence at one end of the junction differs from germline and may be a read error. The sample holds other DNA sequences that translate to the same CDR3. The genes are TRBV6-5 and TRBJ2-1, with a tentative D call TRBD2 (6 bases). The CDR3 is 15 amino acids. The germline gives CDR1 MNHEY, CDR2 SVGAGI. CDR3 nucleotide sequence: TGCGCCAGCAGGAGGGAACTAAGGAACCTTAATGAGCAGTTCTTC. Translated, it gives CASRRELRNLNEQFF.

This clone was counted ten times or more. This chain's CDR3 is CASSPRGGIQPQHF. As DNA, the CDR3 is TGTGCCAGCAGCCCTAGGGGGGGGATCCAGCCCCAGCATTTT. The gene calls are TRBV25-1 and TRBJ1-5; TRBD1 might be the D (6 bases). Germline CDR1 MGHDK, CDR2 SYGVNS. CDR3 size: 14 residues. V gave up 6 bases and J gave up 7 bases, with 16 bases separating them.

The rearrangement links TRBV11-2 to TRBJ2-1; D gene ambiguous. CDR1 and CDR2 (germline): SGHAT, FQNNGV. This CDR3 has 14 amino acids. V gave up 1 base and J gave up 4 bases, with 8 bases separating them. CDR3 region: CASSLVFLYNEQFF. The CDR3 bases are TGTGCCAGCAGCTTAGTATTCCTTTACAATGAGCAGTTCTTC.

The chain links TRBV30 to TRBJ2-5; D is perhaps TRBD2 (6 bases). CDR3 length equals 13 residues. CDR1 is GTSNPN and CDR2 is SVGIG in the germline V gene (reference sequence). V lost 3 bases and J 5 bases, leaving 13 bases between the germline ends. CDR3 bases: TGTGCCTGGAGACACGGGAGTCACGAGACCCAGTACTTC. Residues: CAWRHGSHETQYF.

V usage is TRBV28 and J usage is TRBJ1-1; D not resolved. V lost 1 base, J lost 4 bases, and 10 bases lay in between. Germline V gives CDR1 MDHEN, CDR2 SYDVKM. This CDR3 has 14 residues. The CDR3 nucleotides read TGTGCCAGCAGTTTATCCCCGGGGAGCACTGAAGCTTTCTTT. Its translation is CASSLSPGSTEAFF.

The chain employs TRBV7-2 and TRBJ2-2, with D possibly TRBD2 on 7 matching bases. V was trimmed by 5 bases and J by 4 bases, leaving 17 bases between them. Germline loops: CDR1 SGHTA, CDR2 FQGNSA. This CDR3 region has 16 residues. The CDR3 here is CASSGRGVDLTGELFF. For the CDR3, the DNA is TGTGCCAGCAGCGGGAGGGGGGTGGACCTCACCGGGGAGCTGTTTTTT.

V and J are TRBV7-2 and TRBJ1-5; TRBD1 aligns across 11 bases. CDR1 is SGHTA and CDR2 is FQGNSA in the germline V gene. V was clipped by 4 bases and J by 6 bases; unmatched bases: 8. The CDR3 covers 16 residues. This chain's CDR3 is CASSYPDRGPGQPQHF. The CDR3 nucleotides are TGTGCCAGCAGCTACCCGGACAGGGGGCCAGGTCAGCCCCAGCATTTT.

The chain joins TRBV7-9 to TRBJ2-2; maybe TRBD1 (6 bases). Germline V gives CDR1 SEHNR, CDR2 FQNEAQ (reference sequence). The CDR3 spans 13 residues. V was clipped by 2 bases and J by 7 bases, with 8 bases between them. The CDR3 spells CASSLQGRGELFF. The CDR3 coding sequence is TGTGCCAGCAGCTTACAGGGGCGCGGGGAGCTGTTTTTT.